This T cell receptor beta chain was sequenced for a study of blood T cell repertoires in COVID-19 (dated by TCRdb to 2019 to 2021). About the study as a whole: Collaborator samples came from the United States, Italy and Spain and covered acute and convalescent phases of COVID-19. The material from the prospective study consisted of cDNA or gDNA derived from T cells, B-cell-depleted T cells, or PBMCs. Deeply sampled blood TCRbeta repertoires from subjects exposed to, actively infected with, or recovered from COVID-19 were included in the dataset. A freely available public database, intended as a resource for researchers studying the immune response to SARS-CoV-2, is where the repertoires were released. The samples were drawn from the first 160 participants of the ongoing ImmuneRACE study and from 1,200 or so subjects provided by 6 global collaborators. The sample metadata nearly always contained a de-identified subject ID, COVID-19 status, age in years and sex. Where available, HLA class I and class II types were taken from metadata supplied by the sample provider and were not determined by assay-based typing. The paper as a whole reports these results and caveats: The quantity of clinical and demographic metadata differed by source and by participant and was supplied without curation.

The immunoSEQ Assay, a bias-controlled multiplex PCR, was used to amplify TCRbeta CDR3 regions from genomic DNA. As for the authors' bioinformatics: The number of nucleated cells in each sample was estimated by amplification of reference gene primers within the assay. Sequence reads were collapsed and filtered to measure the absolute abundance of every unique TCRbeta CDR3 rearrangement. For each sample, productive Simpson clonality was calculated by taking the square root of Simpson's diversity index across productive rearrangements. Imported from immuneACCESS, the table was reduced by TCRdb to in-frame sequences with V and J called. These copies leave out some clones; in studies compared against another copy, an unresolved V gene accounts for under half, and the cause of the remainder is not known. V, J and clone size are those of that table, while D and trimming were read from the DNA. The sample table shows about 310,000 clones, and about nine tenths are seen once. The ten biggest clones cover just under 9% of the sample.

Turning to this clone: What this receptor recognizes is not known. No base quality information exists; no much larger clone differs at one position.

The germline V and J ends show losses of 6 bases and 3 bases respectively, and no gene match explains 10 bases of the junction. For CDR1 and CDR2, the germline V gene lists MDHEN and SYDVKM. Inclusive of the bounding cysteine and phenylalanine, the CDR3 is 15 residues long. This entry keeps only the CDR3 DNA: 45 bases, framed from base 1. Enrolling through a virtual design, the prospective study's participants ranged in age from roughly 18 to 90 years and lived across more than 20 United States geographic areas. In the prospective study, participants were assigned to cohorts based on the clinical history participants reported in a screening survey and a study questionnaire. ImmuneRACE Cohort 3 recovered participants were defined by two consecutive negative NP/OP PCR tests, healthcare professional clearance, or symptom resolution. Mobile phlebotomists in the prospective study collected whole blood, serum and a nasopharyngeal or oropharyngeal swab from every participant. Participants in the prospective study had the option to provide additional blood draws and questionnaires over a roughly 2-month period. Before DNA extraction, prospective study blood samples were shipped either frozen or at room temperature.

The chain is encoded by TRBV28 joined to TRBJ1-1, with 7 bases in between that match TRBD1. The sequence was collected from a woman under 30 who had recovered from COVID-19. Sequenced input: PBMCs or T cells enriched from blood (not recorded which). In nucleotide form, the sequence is TGTGCCAGCAGCGTAACCGGGACAGATCACACTGAAGCTTTCTTT. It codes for CASSVTGTDHTEAFF.